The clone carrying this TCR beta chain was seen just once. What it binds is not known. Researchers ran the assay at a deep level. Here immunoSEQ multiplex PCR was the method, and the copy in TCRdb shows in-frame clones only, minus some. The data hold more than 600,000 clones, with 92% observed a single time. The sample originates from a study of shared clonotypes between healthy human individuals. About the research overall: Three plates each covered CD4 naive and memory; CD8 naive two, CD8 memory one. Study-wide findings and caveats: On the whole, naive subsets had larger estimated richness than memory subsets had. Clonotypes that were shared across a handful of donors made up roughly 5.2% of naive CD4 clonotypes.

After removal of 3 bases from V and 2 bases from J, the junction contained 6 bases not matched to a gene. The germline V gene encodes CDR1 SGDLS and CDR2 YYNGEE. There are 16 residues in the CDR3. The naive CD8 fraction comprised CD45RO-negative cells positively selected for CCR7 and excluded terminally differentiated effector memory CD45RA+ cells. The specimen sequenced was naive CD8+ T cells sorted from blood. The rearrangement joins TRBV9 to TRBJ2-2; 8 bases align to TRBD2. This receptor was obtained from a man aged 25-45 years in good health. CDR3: CASSGWTSHNTGELFF. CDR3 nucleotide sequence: TGTGCCAGCAGCGGGTGGACTAGCCATAACACCGGGGAGCTGTTTTTT.